Listed below are T cell receptor beta chains from one sample, sequenced in a study of T-cell reconstitution after alpha-beta-depleted transplantation in children. From the PCR reads, TCRdb called clonotypes with MiXCR, one entry per CDR3 protein. The sample has about 1,000,000 distinct CDR3 sequences, about 30% seen once; the top ten hold 25% to 35%. Sequences were derived from PBMCs, mostly from graft donor cells, sampled 360 days after TCRalphabeta/CD19-depleted stem cell transplant. All receptors derive from a boy in the first two years of life who had a stem cell transplant for SCID, so the T cells may come from the graft donor. The conserved cysteine and the conserved F or W are not part of the CDR3 here. Fields, in order: clone size, V gene, CDR3 protein. Size tells how often a clone was seen (once, few, many) or the class of an expanded clone, and some rows leave it out.

few | TRBV5-1 | ASSPGRQGAGETQY
few | TRBV5-1 | ASAQADTQY
many | TRBV5-1 | ASSLGVVGAMYNEQF
. | TRBV20-1 | SARVGGVLNQPQH
few | TRBV5-1 | ASSLRTSTEAF
. | TRBV7-2 | ASSLGPLNEKLF
few | TRBV28 | ASTVNNQPQH
. | TRBV5-1 | ASSLVRPGGTQY
few | TRBV20-1 | SARRDLMNDEQF
few | TRBV5-1 | ASSHFSGRAGDSPLH
. | TRBV19 | ASSTLAGMDNQPQH
. | TRBV5-1 | ASSLGPRQDEQY
. | TRBV5-1 | ASSLLGTTNEKLF
few | TRBV12-3/TRBV12-4 | ASSLWGVGEKLF
. | TRBV19 | ASSVGQARTDTQY
few | TRBV20-1 | SVPRAGSNNSPLH